This passage covers 25 T cell receptor beta chains from one sample sequenced in a study of TIL therapy for anti-PD-1-resistant metastatic lung cancer. Time point denoted: pre-treatment sample, taken before nivolumab and TIL therapy. Most excised metastases sampled were pleural nodules or supraclavicular lymph nodes. This was the immunoSEQ v3 assay. Profiling relied on immunoSEQ multiplex PCR, and the TCRdb table lists in-frame clones only, not all of them. The table has thousands of clones, 62% seen once; the top ten hold around 7.7%. The sample here was tumor tissue, taken at baseline. All receptors derive from a person aged 25-85 years with non-small cell lung cancer.

For this clone: Other nucleotide sequences from this sample produce the same CDR3. The rearrangement uses TRBV7-3 and TRBJ2-5, with a possible D match to TRBD1 (7 bases). The CDR3 sequence is 15 residues long. Germline V gene sequence: CDR1 SGHTA, CDR2 FQGTGA. Trimming pared 4 bases from V and 1 base from J, leaving 13 bases between. CDR3 bases: TGTGCCAGCAGCTGGCAGGGGGGTGGCCAAGAGACCCAGTACTTC. Translated: CASSWQGGGQETQYF. Together with reference TRBV7-3 and TRBJ2-5, the CDR3 gives the full variable domain: GAGVSQTPSNKVTEKGKYVELRCDPISGHTALYWYRQSLGQGPEFLIYFQGTGAADDSGLPNDRFFAVRPEGSVSTLKIQRTERGDSAVYLCASSWQGGGQETQYFGPGTRLLVL.

The chain joins TRBV9 to TRBJ2-2, with 7 nucleotides matching TRBD1. The ends lost 4 bases at V and 3 bases at J; junction bases unmatched: 6. CDR3 length: 15 amino acids. In germline, CDR1 is SGDLS, CDR2 YYNGEE. The CDR3 DNA follows: TGTGCCAGCAGCCAGGGGGTAGGGCACACCGGGGAGCTGTTTTTT. Amino acid sequence: CASSQGVGHTGELFF.

This clone appeared a single time. The chain couples TRBV30 to TRBJ1-2, with 9 bases that match TRBD1. In germline, CDR1 is GTSNPN, CDR2 SVGIG (reference sequence). J was trimmed by 8 bases and V by 5 bases; bases with no gene match: 6. The CDR3 extends over 12 amino acids. Written as DNA, the CDR3 is TGTGCCTGGGCACAGGGGGCGCAAGGCTACACCTTC. It translates to CAWAQGAQGYTF.

Judged by abundance, this clone is medium-sized. V and J are TRBV5-1 and TRBJ2-5, with no clear D. The CDR3 sequence is 14 residues long. V was trimmed by 0 bases and J by 4 bases, leaving 10 bases between them. Germline V CDR1 and CDR2: SGHRS, YFSETQ. DNA of the CDR3: TGCGCCAGCAGCTTGGATTTGTTTCGAGAGACCCAGTACTTC. This codes for CASSLDLFRETQYF. Full variable domain (outside the CDR3, taken from reference TRBV5-1 and TRBJ2-5): KAGVTQTPRYLIKTRGQQVTLSCSPISGHRSVSWYQQTPGQGLQFLFEYFSETQRNKGNFPGRFSGRQFSNSRSEMNVSTLELGDSALYLCASSLDLFRETQYFGPGTRLLVL.

This clone was seen once. The chain combines TRBV2 with TRBJ2-5; no firm D call. The CDR3 is 13 amino acids. Per germline, CDR1 SNHLY and CDR2 FYNNEI. Trimming took off 6 bases at V and 2 bases at J, with 10 bases between the two ends. The CDR3 loop reads CASRVKPQETQYF. CDR3 nucleotides: TGTGCCAGCAGGGTAAAACCACAAGAGACCCAGTACTTC.

The V and J genes are TRBV18 and TRBJ1-5; D gene uncertain. Looked up from germline, CDR1 is KGHSH and CDR2 is LQKENI. The CDR3 covers 17 residues. The V gene lost 2 bases and the J gene lost 1 base, with 15 bases spanning the gap. The CDR3 nucleotides read TGTGCCAGCTCACCATTCGTAGCCGGGCCGAGCAATCAGCCCCAGCATTTT. This sequence encodes CASSPFVAGPSNQPQHF.

This clone has just a few counts. This chain joins TRBV10-3 and TRBJ2-3; D call uncertain. This CDR3 has 13 residues. V was trimmed by 4 bases and J by 2 bases, leaving 7 bases between them. In germline, CDR1 is ENHRY, CDR2 SYGVKD. The CDR3 DNA sequence: TGTGCCATCAGTGGTGGGTTCACAGATACGCAGTATTTT. Translation gives CAISGGFTDTQYF.

Here the CDR3 reads CASSQDWVVNEQFF. The DNA of the CDR3 is TGTGCCAGCAGCCAAGATTGGGTTGTGAATGAGCAGTTCTTC. The chain is built from TRBV3-1 (or the pseudogene TRBV3-2) and TRBJ2-1; D unclear. In germline, CDR1 is LGHDT, CDR2 YNNKEL (reference sequence). The CDR3 runs 14 residues. Deletions cut 0 bases from V and 7 bases from J, with 10 bases between.

This chain links TRBV6-1 with TRBJ2-1; tentatively, D is TRBD2 (5 bases). V lost 5 bases to trimming and J lost 5 bases, with 10 bases between them. Germline CDR1 and CDR2: MNHNS and SASEGT. The CDR3 is 13 residues long. CDR3 region: CASSLLGNNEQFF. The CDR3 bases are TGTGCCAGCAGTTTACTAGGAAACAATGAGCAGTTCTTC.

The chain links TRBV19 to TRBJ1-5; D uncertain. Looked up from germline, CDR1 is LNHDA and CDR2 is SQIVND (reference sequence). The CDR3 sequence is 12 residues long. Trimming cost V 3 bases and J 6 bases, with 6 bases left between them. DNA of the CDR3: TGTGCCAGTAGTATCCCACCTCAGCCCCAGCATTTT. This sequence encodes CASSIPPQPQHF.

The J gene is TRBJ1-1, the V gene TRBV5-1, with D perhaps TRBD1 (5 bases). Germline CDR1 is SGHRS and CDR2 is YFSETQ. Trimming left V 4 bases short and J 2 bases short, with 12 bases between. The CDR3 spans 14 residues. The CDR3 reads CASSPGRNNTEAFF. The CDR3 DNA reads TGCGCCAGCAGCCCGGGACGGAATAACACTGAAGCTTTCTTT.

The rearrangement links TRBV2 to TRBJ2-7, with D possibly matching TRBD1 (6 bases). CDR1 and CDR2 (germline): SNHLY, FYNNEI. V lost 3 bases and J 3 bases, leaving 12 bases between the germline ends. There are 14 residues in the CDR3. The CDR3 sequence: CASSDWGHYYEQYF. The CDR3 nucleotides are TGTGCCAGCAGTGACTGGGGACACTACTACGAGCAGTACTTC.

This chain links TRBV30 with TRBJ2-7; tentative D call: TRBD1 (7 bases). The CDR3 runs 15 residues. Germline V gene data show CDR1 as GTSNPN and CDR2 as SVGIG (reference sequence). Trimming took off 0 bases at V and 1 base at J, with 13 bases between the two ends. DNA of the CDR3: TGTGCCTGGAGTGTATTCCAGGGGGGATCCTACGAGCAGTACTTC. The encoded protein is CAWSVFQGGSYEQYF. The whole variable domain, remainder taken from reference TRBV30 and TRBJ2-7, is SQTIHQWPATLVQPVGSPLSLECTVEGTSNPNLYWYRQAAGRGLQLLFYSVGIGQISSEVPQNLSASRPQDRQFILSSKKLLLSDSGFYLCAWSVFQGGSYEQYFGPGTRLTVT.

V gene TRBV10-3 combines with J gene TRBJ2-2; 10 bases are shared with TRBD2. CDR3 length equals 15 residues. With 2 bases clipped from V and 8 bases from J, the junction kept 5 bases outside the gene matches. Germline assignment: CDR1 ENHRY and CDR2 SYGVKD. CDR3 sequence reads: CAISEGLAAQGELFF. DNA of the CDR3: TGTGCCATCAGTGAGGGACTAGCGGCCCAGGGGGAGCTGTTTTTT.

V is TRBV5-1 and J is TRBJ2-3; 8 bases are a match to TRBD1. J was trimmed by 7 bases and V by 0 bases; bases with no gene match: 13. Germline values: CDR1 SGHRS, CDR2 YFSETQ. The CDR3 runs 17 residues. CDR3 in amino acids: CASSLGPPGQVGNTQYF. The DNA for the CDR3 is TGCGCCAGCAGCTTGGGCCCACCGGGACAGGTGGGGAATACGCAGTATTTT.

The chain links TRBV14 to TRBJ2-5, with a weak D call TRBD2 (6 bases). Trimming removed 0 bases from V and 8 bases from J, with 22 bases in between. CDR3 size: 17 residues. From germline, CDR1 is SGHDN and CDR2 FVKESK. CDR3 DNA sequence: TGTGCCAGCAGCCAAGATCTCAGCTACGGGGGAAGCACAACCCAGTACTTC. As protein: CASSQDLSYGGSTTQYF.

This chain connects TRBV5-6 to TRBJ2-2; D remains unclear. CDR1 is SGHDT and CDR2 is YYEEEE in the germline V gene. Trimming removed 2 bases from V and 2 bases from J, with 13 bases in between. The CDR3 consists of 16 residues. As DNA, the CDR3 is TGTGCCAGCAGCTTTAGAGTGGGCGCAAACACCGGGGAGCTGTTTTTT. Its protein product is CASSFRVGANTGELFF.

This CDR3 is CASSLGQGASEQYF. The CDR3 DNA reads TGTGCCAGCAGTTTAGGACAGGGGGCAAGCGAGCAGTACTTC. V usage is TRBV6-5 and J usage is TRBJ2-7; TRBD1 matches 11 bases. The V segment lost 4 bases and the J segment 6 bases; nucleotides outside the gene matches: 5. The CDR3 spans 14 residues. Germline CDR1 and CDR2: MNHEY and SVGAGI.

The chain couples TRBV19 to TRBJ2-2; D remains unclear. Germline CDR1 reads LNHDA; CDR2 reads SQIVND (reference sequence). CDR3 length: 15 amino acids. With 3 bases removed from V and 5 bases from J, the gap between germline ends came to 13 bases. The CDR3 loop reads CASSMLLTLTGELFF. The CDR3 DNA is TGTGCCAGTAGTATGCTACTGACTCTTACCGGGGAGCTGTTTTTT.

Only a few counts were recorded for this clone. The rearrangement uses TRBV7-9 and TRBJ1-1; possible D gene TRBD1, 6 bases. This CDR3 contains 18 residues. CDR1 and CDR2 from the germline V gene are SEHNR and FQNEAQ (reference sequence). The V end lost 3 bases, the J end lost 3 bases, and 23 bases lay between the germline ends. The CDR3 here is CASSFPRGGGIMDTEAFF. The CDR3 DNA reads as TGTGCCAGCAGCTTCCCCCGGGGGGGCGGGATAATGGACACTGAAGCTTTCTTT.

This CDR3 is CASSLHGPRQNTEAFF. In DNA form, the CDR3 reads TGCGCCAGCAGCTTGCACGGCCCCAGACAGAACACTGAAGCTTTCTTT. V gene TRBV5-1 combines with J gene TRBJ1-1, with D uncertain. Germline values: CDR1 SGHRS, CDR2 YFSETQ. This CDR3 spans 16 amino acids. Trimming removed 1 base at V and 1 base at J, with 14 bases between.

V usage is TRBV30 and J usage is TRBJ1-1; 10 nucleotides line up with TRBD1. CDR1 and CDR2 (germline): GTSNPN, SVGIG (reference sequence). With 8 bases clipped from V and 1 base from J, the junction kept 7 bases outside the gene matches. This CDR3 comprises 14 residues. CDR3 region: CAGGRTGGNTEAFF. CDR3 DNA: TGTGCCGGAGGGAGGACAGGGGGGAACACTGAAGCTTTCTTT.

The chain carries TRBV5-1 and TRBJ2-3, with 11 bases matching TRBD2. The CDR3 has 16 amino acids. The junction had 9 bases not matched to a gene; V was cut back by 4 bases and J by 5 bases. The germline gives CDR1 SGHRS, CDR2 YFSETQ. The CDR3 region is CASSARLAGLGDTQYF. The CDR3 region has the DNA TGCGCCAGCAGCGCAAGACTAGCGGGGTTAGGAGATACGCAGTATTTT.

This clone was seen a few times. The rearrangement links TRBV4-2 to TRBJ1-1; TRBD1 might be the D (5 bases). CDR3 size: 15 residues. The V end lost 0 bases, the J end lost 5 bases, and 13 bases lay between the germline ends. Germline V CDR1 and CDR2: LGHNA, YNFKEQ. CDR3 nucleotide sequence: TGTGCCAGCAGCCAAGATCTGGGGGTGGGGACTGAAGCTTTCTTT. Its translation: CASSQDLGVGTEAFF.

This chain connects TRBV7-9 to TRBJ1-1; the D gene is possibly TRBD1 (5 bases). V was pared by 7 bases and J by 0 bases, with 9 bases between. The CDR3 has 13 amino acids. CDR1 SEHNR and CDR2 FQNEAQ come from the germline V gene (reference sequence). CDR3 nucleotides: TGTGCCAGCACTGGGGGAGTGAACACTGAAGCTTTCTTT. Encoded protein: CASTGGVNTEAFF.